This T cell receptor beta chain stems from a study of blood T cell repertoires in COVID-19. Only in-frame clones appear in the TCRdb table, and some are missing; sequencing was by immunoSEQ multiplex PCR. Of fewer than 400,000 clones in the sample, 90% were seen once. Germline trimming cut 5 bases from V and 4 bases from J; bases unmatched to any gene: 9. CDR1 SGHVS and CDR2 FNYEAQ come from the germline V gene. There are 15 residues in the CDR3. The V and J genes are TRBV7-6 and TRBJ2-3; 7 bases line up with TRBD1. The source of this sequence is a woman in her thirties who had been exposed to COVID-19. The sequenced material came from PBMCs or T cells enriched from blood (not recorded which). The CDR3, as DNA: TGTGCCAGCAGCCAACCGACAGGGTTTGCAGATACGCAGTATTTT. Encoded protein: CASSQPTGFADTQYF.